The 10 T cell receptor beta chains listed next were all sequenced from one sample in a study of shared clonotypes between healthy human individuals. Method: immunoSEQ multiplex PCR; TCRdb's copy keeps in-frame clones and lacks some. The sample lists approximately 500,000 clones, around 73% seen once, with around 12% in the top ten. Sequencing used PBMCs. The receptors here all came from a middle-aged woman in good health. Some clones in this sample may be carry-over from other donors' samples.

The chain carries TRBV15 and TRBJ2-3; 8 bases agree with TRBD2. Per germline, CDR1 LNHNV and CDR2 YYDKDF (reference sequence). Germline trimming cut 4 bases from V and 0 bases from J; bases unmatched to any gene: 3. The CDR3 loop spans 15 amino acids. CDR3 DNA: TGTGCCACCAGCACCTTAGCGGGAAGCACAGATACGCAGTATTTT. Its translation: CATSTLAGSTDTQYF.

The CDR3 region is CASSLAGDLLVQYF. The CDR3 nucleotides are TGTGCCAGCAGCTTAGCGGGAGACCTACTAGTGCAGTACTTC. The chain has TRBV7-2 and TRBJ2-7, with D possibly being TRBD2 (5 bases). Trimming removed 0 bases at V and 9 bases at J, with 15 bases between. Germline V lookup: CDR1 SGHTA, CDR2 FQGNSA. CDR3 size: 14 residues.

Remarks on this clone: This likely traces to a read error, being one base from a far larger clone. The V and J genes are TRBV7-2 and TRBJ1-3; 10 bases fit TRBD1. CDR1 is SGHTA and CDR2 is FQGNSA in the germline V gene. The CDR3 runs 17 residues. As DNA, the CDR3 is TGTGCCAGCAGCGCCCGACAGGGGGCTCTCTCTGAAAACACCATATATTTT. Amino acids: CASSARQGALSENTIYF.

The count of this clone is one. This may come from a read error, since a much larger clone is one base off. This chain joins TRBV7-7 and TRBJ1-1; D unresolved. Trimming cost V 2 bases and J 0 bases, with 4 bases left between them. Germline V gene sequence: CDR1 SSHAT, CDR2 FNYEAQ (reference sequence). CDR3 length equals 13 residues. CDR3 sequence reads: CASSLSVNTEAFF. CDR3 DNA: TGTGCCAGCAGCTTATCAGTGAACACTGAAGCTTTCTTT. Supplemented by reference TRBV7-7 and TRBJ1-1, the full variable domain reads GAGVSQSPRYKVTKRGQDVTLRCDPISSHATLYWYQQALGQGPEFLTYFNYEAQPDKSGLPSDRFSAERPEGSISTLTIQRTEQRDSAMYRCASSLSVNTEAFFGQGTRLTVV.

The chain is built from TRBV11-2 and TRBJ2-7; D unresolved. This CDR3 has 13 amino acids. Trimming removed 5 bases at V and 3 bases at J, with 11 bases between. Germline values: CDR1 SGHAT, CDR2 FQNNGV. DNA for the CDR3: TGTGCCAGCAGCCTCCTCCCTAACTACGAGCAGTACTTC. Translation gives CASSLLPNYEQYF. The variable domain in full, completed from reference TRBV11-2 and TRBJ2-7, reads EAGVAQSPRYKIIEKRQSVAFWCNPISGHATLYWYQQILGQGPKLLIQFQNNGVVDDSQLPKDRFSAERLKGVDSTLKIQPAKLEDSAVYLCASSLLPNYEQYFGPGTRLTVT.

V gene TRBV7-9 combines with J gene TRBJ2-1, with no clear D. Germline V gives CDR1 SEHNR, CDR2 FQNEAQ (reference sequence). The germline V and J ends were trimmed by 1 base and 7 bases, with 5 bases remaining between them. There are 12 residues in the CDR3. DNA for the CDR3: TGTGCCAGCAGCTTAGGCCAAAATGAGCAGTTCTTC. Translating gives CASSLGQNEQFF.

This clone was picked up many times. This rearrangement joins TRBV19 to TRBJ2-7; 8 positions agree with TRBD2. Trimming cost V 6 bases and J 4 bases; bases outside gene matches: 11. The CDR3 contains 15 residues. CDR1 and CDR2 from the germline V gene are LNHDA and SQIVND (reference sequence). This CDR3 is CASRSGGLKSYEQYF. As DNA, the CDR3 is TGTGCCAGTAGGTCGGGGGGGCTGAAATCATACGAGCAGTACTTC.

The rearrangement uses TRBV27 and TRBJ2-5, with 12 bases that match TRBD2. With 4 bases clipped from V and 1 base from J, the junction kept 4 bases outside the gene matches. The germline gives CDR1 MNHEY, CDR2 SMNVEV (reference sequence). The CDR3 totals 16 residues. The CDR3 region has the DNA TGTGCCAGCAGTTCCTCTAGCGGGAGGGTCCAAGAGACCCAGTACTTC. It yields the protein CASSSSSGRVQETQYF.

The V and J genes are TRBV7-2 and TRBJ2-1; the D gene is possibly TRBD2 (6 bases). CDR3 length: 16 residues. The germline CDR1 and CDR2 sequences are SGHTA and FQGNSA. With 5 bases removed from V and 2 bases from J, the gap between germline ends came to 16 bases. CDR3 sequence reads: CASSPGRGYTYNEQFF. In DNA, the CDR3 is TGTGCCAGCAGCCCGGGACGGGGGTACACCTACAATGAGCAGTTCTTC.

The chain links TRBV5-6 to TRBJ2-3; D is unclear. From germline, CDR1 is SGHDT and CDR2 YYEEEE. With 0 bases removed from V and 0 bases from J, the gap between germline ends came to 5 bases. The CDR3 has 14 residues. The CDR3: CASSLGRSTDTQYF. The CDR3 bases are TGTGCCAGCAGCTTGGGCCGGAGCACAGATACGCAGTATTTT.